Sequencing of this TCR beta chain was carried out in a study of cytomegalovirus exposure and HLA in healthy donors. The PCR contained 60 Vbeta and 13 Jbeta primers. Here immunoSEQ multiplex PCR was the method, and the copy in TCRdb shows in-frame clones only, minus some. The sample shows some 150,000 clones, approximately 80% of them seen only once. Whole-study findings and limits: Data from an earlier analysis indicated that most TCR beta V segments were productive either about 87% or about 30% of the time. In a later analysis, specific HLA alleles were associated with more than 15,000 TCR beta sequences at a 0.05 false discovery rate. The likely origin of a cluster of highly shared sequence variants was a sequencing artifact.

The CDR3 contains 16 residues. V lost 1 base and J lost 0; bases outside the gene matches: 6. CDR1 is LNHDA and CDR2 is SQIVND in the germline V gene (reference sequence). A word on this clone: Its antigen remains unknown.

The chain recombines TRBV19 with TRBJ2-7; 7 bases agree with TRBD1. Sequenced: PBMCs. The source of this sequence is a woman in her thirties or forties in good health and CMV-seronegative. The CDR3 nucleotides are TGTGCCAGTAGTATAGGTGCAAGGGGGCACTCCTACGAGCAGTACTTC. Protein product: CASSIGARGHSYEQYF.